The 32 T cell receptor beta chains listed next were all sequenced from one sample in a study of CD8 T cells in Susac syndrome. RNA was extracted with the RNeasy kit, and a quantity of roughly 0.45 to 1 ug was reverse transcribed using random hexamers. TCRdb independently ran MiXCR on the immunoSEQ multiplex PCR reads; one entry per CDR3 protein. Here the sample spans about 210,000 distinct CDR3 sequences, 90% to 95% being singletons. Sequencing was done on a sample of CD4+ T cells from PBMCs. These receptor sequences come from a human donor in good health.

The V call is TRBV7-9, the J call TRBJ2-1, with 7 bases lining up with TRBD2. V gave up 7 bases and J gave up 0 bases; unmatched junction bases: 18. The CDR3 spans 19 residues. The germline CDR1 and CDR2 sequences are SEHNR and FQNEAQ (reference sequence). The DNA for the CDR3 is TGTGCCAGCACCTCTTCGGCCCCATCTAGCGGCCTCTCCTACAATGAGCAGTTCTTC. It translates to CASTSSAPSSGLSYNEQFF.

This rearrangement joins TRBV5-6 to TRBJ2-3; D is unclear. CDR1 SGHDT and CDR2 YYEEEE come from the germline V gene. The CDR3 totals 14 residues. V was shortened by 4 bases and J by 3 bases, with 12 bases between the two germline ends. This CDR3 reads CASSRTTFTDTQYF. CDR3 DNA: TGTGCCAGCAGCCGGACGACATTTACAGATACGCAGTATTTT.

The rearrangement joins TRBV29-1 to TRBJ2-1, with TRBD2 matching over 12 bases. CDR1 and CDR2 from the germline V gene are SQVTM and ANQGSEA. CDR3 length: 18 residues. Unmatched junction bases numbered 14, after V lost 1 base and J lost 7 bases. CDR3 region: CSVEAASGRVVWGNEQFF. DNA of the CDR3: TGCAGCGTTGAAGCTGCTAGCGGGAGGGTGGTTTGGGGGAATGAGCAGTTCTTC.

This chain joins TRBV1 and TRBJ2-7; the D call in the table, TRBD1, was not verified against the DNA. TRBV1 is reported as a pseudogene. This CDR3 spans 16 amino acids. Here the CDR3 DNA reads TGCACCAGCAGCCAAGAGGAGAGACAGGGGTTGTTCGAGCAGTACTTC. Residues: CTSSQEERQGLFEQYF.

This chain uses TRBV28 with TRBJ2-7; D might be TRBD1 (6 bases). The germline gives CDR1 MDHEN, CDR2 SYDVKM. The CDR3 length is 14 residues. The V and J ends lost 2 bases and 5 bases respectively, with 13 bases between them. This CDR3 reads CASSLQGSTNEQYV. CDR3 sequence (DNA): TGTGCCAGCAGTTTACAGGGGTCGACGAACGAGCAGTACGTC.

The CDR3 is CSAEETGASYEQYF. The CDR3 DNA sequence: TGCAGTGCCGAGGAAACAGGTGCCTCCTACGAGCAGTACTTC. This rearrangement joins TRBV20-1 to TRBJ2-7; possibly TRBD1 for D (5 bases). CDR3 size: 14 residues. V was shortened by 6 bases and J by 0 bases, with 15 bases between the two germline ends. Germline-derived CDR1 and CDR2 are DFQATT and SNEGSKA (reference sequence).

The V and J genes are TRBV7-8 and TRBJ2-7, with D unclear. V lost 2 bases to trimming and J lost 1 base, with 9 bases between them. The CDR3 has 14 amino acids. Germline V gene data show CDR1 as SGHVS and CDR2 as FQNEAQ. The CDR3 loop is CASSLRLSSYEQYF. Here the CDR3 DNA reads TGTGCCAGCAGCTTAAGACTCAGTTCCTACGAGCAGTACTTC.

The chain recombines TRBV12-3 or TRBV12-4 with TRBJ2-1, with 16 nucleotides matching TRBD2. The junction had 5 bases not matched to a gene; V was cut back by 6 bases and J by 9 bases. The CDR3 runs 15 residues. In nucleotides, the CDR3 is TGTGCCAGCAGCCCAGGGACTAGCGGGAGGGGTGAGCAGTTCTTC. Its translation is CASSPGTSGRGEQFF.

This sequence joins TRBV7-9 and TRBJ2-7, with unresolved D. This CDR3 has 13 amino acids. Trimming stripped 5 bases from V and 6 bases from J, with 14 bases between. Germline V gives CDR1 SEHNR, CDR2 FQNEAQ (reference sequence). Here the CDR3 reads CASSPPGPSEQYV. CDR3 coding DNA: TGTGCCAGCAGCCCCCCCGGCCCATCCGAGCAGTACGTC.

V gene TRBV27 combines with J gene TRBJ1-2; 8 bases are a match to TRBD1. CDR3 length: 14 amino acids. V gave up 3 bases and J gave up 6 bases; unmatched junction bases: 6. In germline, CDR1 is MNHEY, CDR2 SMNVEV (reference sequence). CDR3 DNA sequence: TGTGCCAGCAGTTTGCGGACAGGGTTGGATGGCTACACCTTC. Its protein product is CASSLRTGLDGYTF.

The V call is TRBV7-2, the J call TRBJ1-5; D gene ambiguous. The CDR3 length is 17 residues. Between the trimmed V and J ends, which lost 1 base and 0 bases, there was a span of 13 bases. CDR1 is SGHTA and CDR2 is FQGNSA in the germline V gene. The CDR3 is CASSLGPGGYSNQPQHF. The CDR3 DNA is TGTGCCAGCAGCTTAGGACCAGGAGGTTATAGCAATCAGCCCCAGCATTTT.

The chain joins TRBV4-1 to TRBJ1-5; D not resolved. This CDR3 comprises 15 residues. V was clipped by 4 bases and J by 2 bases, with 12 bases between them. Germline-derived CDR1 and CDR2 are MGHRA and YSYEKL. As DNA, the CDR3 is TGCGCCAGCAGCCCCGAAGCCGGGGGCAATCAGCCCCAGCATTTT. This translates into CASSPEAGGNQPQHF.

The chain joins TRBV12-5 to TRBJ2-7; TRBD1 aligns across 9 bases. V trimming: 6 bases; J trimming: 3 bases; junction bases outside the gene matches: 3. CDR1 LGHNT and CDR2 FRNRAP come from the germline V gene. The CDR3 contains 13 residues. CDR3 protein: CASGTDRGYEQYF. The CDR3 DNA reads as TGTGCTAGTGGCACGGACAGGGGCTACGAGCAGTACTTC.

This chain uses TRBV5-4 with TRBJ2-5; TRBD2 matches 7 bases. The germline V gene encodes CDR1 SGHNT and CDR2 YYREEE (reference sequence). The CDR3 is 16 amino acids. J was trimmed by 5 bases and V by 3 bases; bases with no gene match: 13. This CDR3 is CASSWMTSSLGETQYF. The CDR3 nucleotides are TGTGCCAGCAGCTGGATGACTAGCTCATTGGGGGAGACCCAGTACTTC.

The genes are TRBV29-1 and TRBJ1-1; maybe TRBD1 (5 bases). This CDR3 has 15 residues. The germline CDR1 and CDR2 sequences are SQVTM and ANQGSEA. V dropped 4 bases and J dropped 3 bases, with 18 bases sitting between them. CDR3 loop: CSVALGVSYDTEAFF. CDR3 coding DNA: TGCAGCGTTGCCCTGGGGGTTAGTTATGACACTGAAGCTTTCTTT.

This chain joins TRBV30 and TRBJ2-1; TRBD2 matches at 9 bases. This CDR3 spans 14 amino acids. V shed 5 bases, J shed 2 bases, and the junction held 4 bases outside the gene matches. Germline CDR1 reads GTSNPN; CDR2 reads SVGIG (reference sequence). The CDR3: CAWLLAGTYNEQFF. CDR3 DNA sequence: TGTGCCTGGCTCCTAGCGGGGACCTACAATGAGCAGTTCTTC. The entire variable domain, with the rest obtained from reference TRBV30 and TRBJ2-1, is as follows: SQTIHQWPATLVQPVGSPLSLECTVEGTSNPNLYWYRQAAGRGLQLLFYSVGIGQISSEVPQNLSASRPQDRQFILSSKKLLLSDSGFYLCAWLLAGTYNEQFFGPGTRLTVL.

The V and J genes are TRBV5-6 and TRBJ2-7; the match to TRBD1 covers 7 bases. After removal of 5 bases from V and 0 bases from J, the junction contained 8 bases not matched to a gene. Looked up from germline, CDR1 is SGHDT and CDR2 is YYEEEE. CDR3 length equals 15 residues. The CDR3 loop is CASRAGTVASYEQYV. The DNA for the CDR3 is TGTGCCAGCAGGGCTGGGACAGTAGCCTCCTACGAGCAGTACGTC.

The rearrangement joins TRBV7-9 to TRBJ1-4; D gene uncertain. The CDR3 runs 14 residues. Germline V gene lookup returns CDR1 SEHNR and CDR2 FQNEAQ (reference sequence). V was shortened by 5 bases and J by 3 bases, with 10 bases between the two germline ends. CDR3 nucleotide sequence: TGTGCCAGCAGCCCCCCGGAGTCTAATGAAAAACTGTTTTTT. This gives the protein CASSPPESNEKLFF.

Note on this clonotype: The germline gene is not matched at one end of the junction; a read error may be the cause. This chain connects TRBV20-1 to TRBJ2-7, with TRBD1 matching over 8 bases. This CDR3 spans 13 amino acids. Germline V lookup: CDR1 DFQATT, CDR2 SNEGSKA (reference sequence). The DNA of the CDR3 is TGCAGCGCTAACAGGGGGTCCTCCTACGAGCAGTACTTC. It specifies CSANRGSSYEQYF.

The rearrangement links TRBV6-2 or TRBV6-3 to TRBJ2-1; 10 bases line up with TRBD2. V trimming: 7 bases; J trimming: 8 bases; junction bases outside the gene matches: 8. The CDR3 has 14 amino acids. Germline-derived CDR1 and CDR2 are MNHEY and SVGEGT. CDR3 protein: CASNIAGGFDEQFF. CDR3 coding DNA: TGTGCCAGCAACATAGCGGGAGGTTTTGATGAGCAGTTCTTC.

This chain joins TRBV3-1 and TRBJ2-1, with D hard to call. The CDR3 spans 12 residues. Trimming cost V 4 bases and J 7 bases, with 8 bases left between them. CDR1 and CDR2 (germline): LGHDT, YNNKEL (reference sequence). The CDR3 protein is CASSRRVNEQFF. The CDR3 coding sequence is TGTGCCAGCAGCCGCCGAGTGAATGAGCAGTTCTTC.

V usage is TRBV20-1 and J usage is TRBJ1-1; possibly TRBD1 for D (6 bases). CDR3 length: 14 amino acids. The V and J ends lost 2 bases and 3 bases respectively, with 13 bases between them. Per the germline V gene, CDR1 is DFQATT and CDR2 is SNEGSKA (reference sequence). In DNA form, the CDR3 reads TGCAGTGCTAGATACCCCGCAGGGGACACTGAAGCTTTCTTT. Protein product: CSARYPAGDTEAFF.

J is TRBJ2-5 and V is TRBV7-3; 11 nucleotides line up with TRBD2. CDR3 length: 16 amino acids. J lost 1 base, V lost 4 bases, and 5 bases had no gene match. The V gene's germline CDR1 is SGHTA and CDR2 FQGTGA. DNA for the CDR3: TGTGCCAGCAGCTATGGGACTAGCGGAGCCCAAGAGACCCAGTACTTC. It specifies CASSYGTSGAQETQYF.

The rearrangement joins TRBV6-1 to TRBJ1-4; 7 bases are shared with TRBD1. V lost 6 bases to trimming and J lost 10 bases; unmatched junction nucleotides: 8. Germline V gene sequence: CDR1 MNHNS, CDR2 SASEGT. The length of the CDR3 is 13 residues. In nucleotides, the CDR3 is TGTGCCAGCAGCCTAGAGACAGGGCTAAAACTGTTTTTT. Encoded protein: CASSLETGLKLFF.

This chain joins TRBV7-6 and TRBJ2-7; D not resolved. The V end lost 6 bases, the J end lost 2 bases, and 11 bases lay between the germline ends. The CDR3 has 13 amino acids. Germline-derived CDR1 and CDR2 are SGHVS and FNYEAQ. The CDR3 here is CASSLRETYEQYF. CDR3 in DNA: TGTGCCAGCAGTCTACGAGAGACCTACGAGCAGTACTTC.

The chain has TRBV11-3 and TRBJ1-1; D ambiguous. Trimming removed 2 bases at V and 1 base at J, with 5 bases between. CDR1 and CDR2 (germline): SGHNT, YENEEA. The CDR3 is 13 amino acids. The CDR3 region has the DNA TGTGCCAGCAGCTTACAGCAGAACACTGAAGCTTTCTTT. Residues: CASSLQQNTEAFF.

This clonotype was picked up one time. The chain recombines TRBV7-9 with TRBJ1-2; D unresolved. CDR3 length: 15 amino acids. V lost 0 bases, J lost 1 base, and 9 bases lay in between. Germline V gives CDR1 SEHNR, CDR2 FQNEAQ (reference sequence). The CDR3 is CASSLAWSDNYGYTF. In DNA, the CDR3 is TGTGCCAGCAGCTTAGCGTGGTCGGATAACTATGGCTACACCTTC.

This chain connects TRBV2 to TRBJ1-4; D remains ambiguous. V lost 6 bases and J 2 bases, leaving 10 bases between the germline ends. Per the germline V gene, CDR1 is SNHLY and CDR2 is FYNNEI. The CDR3 covers 14 residues. The DNA for the CDR3 is TGTGCCAGCAGGGCTGTTGCGACTAATGAAAAACTGTTTTTT. It codes for CASRAVATNEKLFF.

The rearrangement links TRBV29-1 to TRBJ2-2, with TRBD1 identical over 7 bases. This CDR3 has 14 amino acids. With 4 bases clipped from V and 6 bases from J, the junction kept 8 bases outside the gene matches. Germline CDR1 is SQVTM and CDR2 is ANQGSEA. DNA of the CDR3: TGCAGCGTTGTAATTCAGGGGGTCGCCGGGGAGCTGTTTTTT. Its protein product is CSVVIQGVAGELFF.

The chain recombines TRBV29-1 with TRBJ2-1; D may be TRBD1 (5 bases). CDR1 and CDR2 (germline): SQVTM, ANQGSEA. This CDR3 is built from 10 residues. The V end lost 6 bases, the J end lost 9 bases, and 9 bases lay between the germline ends. CDR3 sequence (DNA): TGCAGCGTGCAGGGTCCTGAGCAGTTCTTC. It specifies CSVQGPEQFF.

V gene TRBV3-1 combines with J gene TRBJ1-2; tentatively, D is TRBD1 (6 bases). The V gene's germline CDR1 is LGHDT and CDR2 YNNKEL (reference sequence). The CDR3 spans 15 residues. Trimming took off 1 base at V and 10 bases at J, with 19 bases between the two ends. Here the CDR3 DNA reads TGTGCCAGCAGCCAAGTTTCCCAGGGACAACCTTACTACACCTTC. Translating gives CASSQVSQGQPYYTF.

J is TRBJ1-2 and V is TRBV20-1; possible D gene TRBD1, 6 bases. Germline V CDR1 and CDR2: DFQATT, SNEGSKA (reference sequence). The length of the CDR3 is 15 residues. Trimming stripped 1 base from V and 0 bases from J, with 12 bases between. DNA for the CDR3: TGCAGTGCTAGAGGCGAGGCAGGGGCTAACTATGGCTACACCTTC. It encodes CSARGEAGANYGYTF.